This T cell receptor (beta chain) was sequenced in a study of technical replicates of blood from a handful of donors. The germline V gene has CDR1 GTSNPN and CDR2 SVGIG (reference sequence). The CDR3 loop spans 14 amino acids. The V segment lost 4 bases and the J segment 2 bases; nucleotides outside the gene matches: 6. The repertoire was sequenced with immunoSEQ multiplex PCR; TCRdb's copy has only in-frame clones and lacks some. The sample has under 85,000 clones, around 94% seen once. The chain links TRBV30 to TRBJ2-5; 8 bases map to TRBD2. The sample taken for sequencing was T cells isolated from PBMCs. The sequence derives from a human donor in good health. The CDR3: CAWTGGGKQETQYF. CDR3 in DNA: TGTGCCTGGACCGGGGGGGGGAAGCAAGAGACCCAGTACTTC.